Ten or more counts support the clone carrying this TCR beta chain. The antigen is unknown. These data come from a study of blood T cells in healthy people across ages. General study findings and limits: In the absence of known donor CMV status, changes in expanded clonotypes were possibly confounded. While age rose, TCR beta diversity per million T cells dropped in a roughly linear way. Investigators treated diversity estimates from one million T cells as underestimates. No conclusive comparison of naive versus antigen-experienced cells was possible with unsorted PBMCs.

The CDR3 extends over 16 amino acids. The V and J ends lost 4 bases and 1 base, in that order; junction bases with no gene match: 3. Germline CDR1 SGHNT, CDR2 YYREEE (reference sequence). It was with a sample-barcoded 5' primer and a J-beta primer mix that a second PCR of about 6 to 12 cycles was run. In TCRdb, the 5' RACE reads were re-called with MiXCR into one record per CDR3 protein. The sample yields 550,000 to 750,000 distinct CDR3 sequences, under 25% seen once. The rearrangement links TRBV5-4 to TRBJ2-5; 14 nucleotides align to TRBD2. Sequencing was done on a sample of blood. The receptor's source is a man in his 70s in good health. The CDR3 loop reads CASSTGLAGGQETQYF. The CDR3 DNA reads TGTGCCAGCAGCACCGGACTAGCGGGAGGCCAAGAGACCCAGTACTTC.